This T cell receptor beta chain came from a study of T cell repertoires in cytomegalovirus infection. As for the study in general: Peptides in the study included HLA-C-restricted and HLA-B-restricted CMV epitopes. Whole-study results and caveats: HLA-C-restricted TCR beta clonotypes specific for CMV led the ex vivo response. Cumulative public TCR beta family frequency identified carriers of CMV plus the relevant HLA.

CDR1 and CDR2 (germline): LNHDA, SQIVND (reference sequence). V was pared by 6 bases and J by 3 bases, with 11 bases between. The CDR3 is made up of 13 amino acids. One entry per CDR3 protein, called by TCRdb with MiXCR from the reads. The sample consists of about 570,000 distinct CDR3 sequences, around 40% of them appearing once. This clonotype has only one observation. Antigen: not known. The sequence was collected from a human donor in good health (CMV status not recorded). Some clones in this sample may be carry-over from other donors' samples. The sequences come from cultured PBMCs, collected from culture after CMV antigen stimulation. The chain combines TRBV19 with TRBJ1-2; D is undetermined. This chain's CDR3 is CASRENGDYGYTF. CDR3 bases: TGTGCCAGTAGGGAAAACGGAGACTATGGCTACACCTTC.